This paragraph covers one TCR beta chain sequence. Antigen: not known. CD4+ T cells from unexposed donors were obtained before the COVID-19 pandemic (2011-2018). The cells were cultured for about 10 days before CD4+ T cells were isolated. Cultures held two million PBMCs per well with 9 to 10 IU/ml IL-2. These data come from a study of CD4 T cells in relation to SARS-CoV-2 and coronaviruses. This CDR3 contains 14 residues. V was pared by 4 bases and J by 1 base, with 10 bases between. CDR1 LNHDA and CDR2 SQIVND come from the germline V gene (reference sequence). Only in-frame clones appear in the TCRdb table, and some are missing; sequencing was by immunoSEQ multiplex PCR. In the table there are about 29,000 clones, roughly four fifths of which are singletons.

The source material was CD4+ T cells from PBMCs, cultured in vitro. This TCR was recovered from a human donor in good health. V is TRBV19 and J is TRBJ1-2, with D possibly matching TRBD1 (5 bases). CDR3 sequence: CASSTQGGNYGYTF. The CDR3 DNA reads as TGTGCCAGTAGTACCCAGGGAGGTAACTATGGCTACACCTTC.